These 20 T cell receptor beta chains came from one sample sequenced in a study of blood T cell repertoires in COVID-19. The repertoire was sequenced with immunoSEQ multiplex PCR; TCRdb's copy has only in-frame clones and lacks some. This table holds 200,000 to 250,000 clones, about 85% found once. Sequencing was carried out using peripheral blood. The receptors derive from a woman in her late teens or twenties who had recovered from COVID-19.

J is TRBJ2-2 and V is TRBV10-2, with TRBD2 identical over 7 bases. CDR3 length: 14 amino acids. Losses at the gene ends were 7 bases for V and 7 bases for J; bases not matched to a gene: 9. Per the germline V gene, CDR1 is WSHSY and CDR2 is SAAADI. CDR3 residues: CASIGGRRVGELFF. CDR3 DNA: TGCGCCAGCATTGGCGGGAGACGAGTCGGGGAGCTGTTTTTT.

The V call is TRBV24-1, the J call TRBJ1-2; D uncertain. V was shortened by 7 bases and J by 8 bases, with 13 bases between the two germline ends. CDR3 length equals 12 residues. Germline V CDR1 and CDR2: KGHDR, SFDVKD. This chain's CDR3 is CATSDTSWGYTF. The CDR3, as DNA: TGTGCCACCAGCGACACCTCTTGGGGCTACACCTTC.

This chain connects TRBV27 to TRBJ1-1; a possible D gene is TRBD1 (6 bases). The germline V gene has CDR1 MNHEY and CDR2 SMNVEV (reference sequence). The CDR3 loop spans 16 amino acids. The ends were cut back, 5 bases at V and 0 bases at J, with 16 bases in the middle. CDR3 nucleotides: TGTGCCAGCAGTCCCGGGGGGGGCCTTATGAACACTGAAGCTTTCTTT. Translation gives CASSPGGGLMNTEAFF.

The chain couples TRBV29-1 to TRBJ1-1; D not certain. V lost 7 bases and J 1 base, leaving 10 bases between the germline ends. The CDR3 is 12 amino acids. CDR1 is SQVTM and CDR2 is ANQGSEA in the germline V gene. The CDR3 DNA sequence: TGCAGCGGAGCCCGGGGGAACACTGAAGCTTTCTTT. Its protein is CSGARGNTEAFF.

The chain combines TRBV9 with TRBJ2-2, with a weak D call TRBD1 (6 bases). CDR3 length equals 13 residues. In germline, CDR1 is SGDLS, CDR2 YYNGEE. With 0 bases removed from V and 7 bases from J, the gap between germline ends came to 7 bases. This CDR3 is CASSVGGRGELFF. As DNA, the CDR3 is TGTGCCAGCAGCGTAGGGGGGCGCGGGGAGCTGTTTTTT.

This sequence joins TRBV20-1 and TRBJ1-1; D is unclear. CDR3 length equals 13 residues. Germline CDR1 is DFQATT and CDR2 is SNEGSKA (reference sequence). Trimming shortened V by 4 bases and J by 2 bases, and 11 bases separated the two germline ends. CDR3 nucleotide sequence: TGCAGTGCTATTGAGACATACAACACTGAAGCTTTCTTT. This sequence encodes CSAIETYNTEAFF.

The chain couples TRBV2 to TRBJ1-3; D not resolved. The CDR3 consists of 14 residues. V was clipped by 3 bases and J by 0 bases, with 6 bases between them. Germline lookup yields CDR1 SNHLY and CDR2 FYNNEI. Here the CDR3 DNA reads TGTGCCAGCAGTGACGCGGGCTCTGGAAACACCATATATTTT. Its protein is CASSDAGSGNTIYF. The variable domain in full, completed from reference TRBV2 and TRBJ1-3, reads EPEVTQTPSHQVTQMGQEVILRCVPISNHLYFYWYRQILGQKVEFLVSFYNNEISEKSEIFDDQFSVERPDGSNFTLKIRSTKLEDSAMYFCASSDAGSGNTIYFGEGSWLTVV.

The rearrangement links TRBV2 to TRBJ2-4; the match to TRBD2 covers 12 bases. The CDR3 runs 17 residues. Germline CDR1 and CDR2: SNHLY and FYNNEI. J gave up 7 bases and V 7 bases, and 14 bases lay outside the gene matches. CDR3 amino acids: CASILAGGFMTGNIQYF. CDR3 coding DNA: TGTGCCAGCATACTAGCGGGAGGTTTTATGACTGGGAACATTCAGTACTTC.

The chain couples TRBV29-1 to TRBJ2-2; no definite D call. Per the germline V gene, CDR1 is SQVTM and CDR2 is ANQGSEA. Trimming pared 5 bases from V and 8 bases from J, leaving 15 bases between. This CDR3 has 13 residues. The CDR3 DNA follows: TGCAGCGTTAGATCCCAACTCCGAGGGGAGCTGTTTTTT. Its translation is CSVRSQLRGELFF.

The CDR3, as DNA: TGTGCCACCAGTGATTTAGACTCAGGACTAGCGGTAGCGAAGAATGAGCAGTTCTTC. Translated, it gives CATSDLDSGLAVAKNEQFF. The gene calls are TRBV24-1 and TRBJ2-1; 10 nucleotides match TRBD2. The CDR3 totals 19 residues. Trimming at V came to 1 base and at J to 7 bases, leaving 15 bases not matched to a gene. Germline-derived CDR1 and CDR2 are KGHDR and SFDVKD.

V gene TRBV30 combines with J gene TRBJ1-1; 9 nucleotides agree with TRBD1. V lost 0 bases to trimming and J lost 3 bases; unmatched junction nucleotides: 11. CDR3 length equals 17 residues. In germline, CDR1 is GTSNPN, CDR2 SVGIG (reference sequence). CDR3: CAWSVRDRVRIHTEAFF. As DNA, the CDR3 is TGTGCCTGGAGTGTACGGGACAGGGTCCGGATCCACACTGAAGCTTTCTTT. Combining the CDR3 with reference TRBV30 and TRBJ1-1 gives the whole variable domain SQTIHQWPATLVQPVGSPLSLECTVEGTSNPNLYWYRQAAGRGLQLLFYSVGIGQISSEVPQNLSASRPQDRQFILSSKKLLLSDSGFYLCAWSVRDRVRIHTEAFFGQGTRLTVV.

The rearrangement links TRBV7-2 to TRBJ1-5, with D possibly matching TRBD1 (5 bases). Trimming removed 3 bases at V and 4 bases at J, with 10 bases between. Per germline, CDR1 SGHTA and CDR2 FQGNSA. The CDR3 is 14 amino acids. CDR3 residues: CASSLGGLNQPQHF. Written as DNA, the CDR3 is TGTGCCAGCAGCTTGGGGGGGTTGAATCAGCCCCAGCATTTT.

The chain employs TRBV4-1 and TRBJ2-1; 12 nucleotides agree with TRBD2. V dropped 0 bases and J dropped 1; count of bases not matched to a gene: 4. The germline V gene encodes CDR1 MGHRA and CDR2 YSYEKL. The CDR3 runs 18 residues. The CDR3 DNA is TGCGCCAGCAGCCAAGATCGAACTAGCGGGAGGTCCTACAATGAGCAGTTCTTC. It yields the protein CASSQDRTSGRSYNEQFF.

The CDR3 spells CASSSVDRGATNEKLFF. CDR3 in DNA: TGTGCCAGCAGCTCCGTCGACAGGGGAGCAACTAATGAAAAACTGTTTTTT. The chain is built from TRBV7-9 and TRBJ1-4, with 8 positions matching TRBD1. The CDR3 totals 17 residues. Germline assignment: CDR1 SEHNR and CDR2 FQNEAQ (reference sequence). The V segment lost 4 bases and the J segment 0 bases; nucleotides outside the gene matches: 7. The full variable domain, completed using reference TRBV7-9 and TRBJ1-4, is DTGVSQNPRHKITKRGQNVTFRCDPISEHNRLYWYRQTLGQGPEFLTYFQNEAQLEKSRLLSDRFSAERPKGSFSTLEIQRTEQGDSAMYLCASSSVDRGATNEKLFFGSGTQLSVL.

The chain links TRBV19 to TRBJ2-6; TRBD2 aligns across 14 bases. The CDR3 totals 22 residues. Per germline, CDR1 LNHDA and CDR2 SQIVND (reference sequence). The V gene end was trimmed by 3 bases and the J gene end by 1 base; junction bases not matched to a gene: 14. DNA for the CDR3: TGTGCCAGTAGTATCCATTCTTTGGGACTAGCGGGAGACCCATCTGGGGCCAACGTCCTGACTTTC. Translation: CASSIHSLGLAGDPSGANVLTF.

J is TRBJ2-5 and V is TRBV6-1; D is unresolved. The CDR3 has 13 amino acids. Trimming removed 2 bases at V and 1 base at J, with 5 bases between. The V gene's germline CDR1 is MNHNS and CDR2 SASEGT. The CDR3 nucleotides read TGTGCCAGCAGTGAATTTAGCCAAGAGACCCAGTACTTC. Translated, it gives CASSEFSQETQYF.

The chain recombines TRBV12-3 or TRBV12-4 with TRBJ2-7; D remains ambiguous. Trimming took off 2 bases at V and 4 bases at J, with 6 bases between the two ends. The length of the CDR3 is 12 residues. CDR3 protein: CASSLLRYEQYF. The CDR3 bases are TGTGCCAGCAGTTTATTGCGGTACGAGCAGTACTTC.

The chain uses TRBV6-5 and TRBJ2-7; TRBD1 matches at 12 bases. The ends lost 6 bases at V and 4 bases at J; junction bases unmatched: 7. Germline CDR1 and CDR2: MNHEY and SVGAGI. The CDR3 is 15 residues long. The CDR3: CASSRGTGGRYEQYF. The CDR3 DNA reads TGTGCCAGCAGCCGAGGGACAGGGGGCCGTTACGAGCAGTACTTC.

The chain employs TRBV4-3 and TRBJ2-2, with 9 bases identical to TRBD2. Germline values: CDR1 LGHNA, CDR2 YSLEER. With V trimmed by 1 base and J by 5 bases, 11 bases remained unmatched. This CDR3 is built from 18 residues. DNA of the CDR3: TGCGCCAGCAGCCAAGCGAGGGTAGCGGGAGTAGGAACCGGGGAGCTGTTTTTT. Its protein is CASSQARVAGVGTGELFF.

This chain connects TRBV24-1 to TRBJ2-1; no clear D gene. CDR1 is KGHDR, CDR2 SFDVKD, per germline. The V and J ends lost 9 bases and 8 bases respectively, with 13 bases between them. The CDR3 has 12 amino acids. CDR3 residues: CATSAVWDEQFF. CDR3 nucleotides: TGTGCCACCTCCGCGGTGTGGGATGAGCAGTTCTTC.